This is a list of T cell receptor beta chains from one sample in a study of blood T cell repertoires in COVID-19. Clones were read by immunoSEQ multiplex PCR, and TCRdb kept only the in-frame ones, dropping some. Of 150,000 to 250,000 clones listed, roughly 82% are singletons. The sequenced sample consisted of PBMCs or T cells enriched from blood (not recorded which). The receptors derive from a man aged 35 to 55 who had recovered from COVID-19. Each CDR3 is given with its conserved first and last residue. D genes are given only for firm matches. Not all rows give a size; the values are once, few, many and, for expanded clones, a class.

j_call d_call v_call clone_size cdr3_nt cdr3_aa
TRBJ1-1 . TRBV29-1 few TGCAGCGTTGAGGGGCTAATGGAGGGGGAAGCTTTCTTT CSVEGLMEGEAFF
TRBJ1-3 . TRBV7-9 . TGTGCCAGCAGCCCAATGGAGGGGCCTGGAAACACCATATATTTT CASSPMEGPGNTIYF
TRBJ2-5 . TRBV5-5 . TGTGCCAGCAGCTGGTATGAGGGTGCGGAGACCCAGTACTTC CASSWYEGAETQYF
TRBJ2-7 TRBD1 TRBV29-1 . TGCAGCGTTGAAAAAGTACATGCCGGGACAGGTTCCTACGAGCAGTACTTC CSVEKVHAGTGSYEQYF
TRBJ2-1 . TRBV13 . TGTGCCTCCCTGTATCGCACGGGGGACAATGAGCAGTTCTTC CASLYRTGDNEQFF
TRBJ1-2 TRBD1 TRBV28 . TGTGCCAGCAGTAGTACCGGGACAGGGGGCGCCTATGGCTACACCTTC CASSSTGTGGAYGYTF
TRBJ2-1 . TRBV2 . TGTGCCAGCATGGGAGACCTTCATCATGAGCAGTTCTTC CASMGDLHHEQFF
TRBJ2-1 TRBD2 TRBV4-3 . TGCGCCAGCAGCCAAGAAAGCGGGACCTTTAACGATGAGCAGTTCTTC CASSQESGTFNDEQFF
TRBJ2-3 . TRBV6-5 . TGTGCCAGCCTGCATTCTATTATACGTGAGGATACGCAGTATTTT CASLHSIIREDTQYF
TRBJ2-1 TRBD2 TRBV15 . TGTGCCACCAGCAGAGATCTAGGACTAGCGGTGCACAATGAGCAGTTCTTC CATSRDLGLAVHNEQFF
TRBJ2-1 TRBD2 TRBV4-2 few TGTGCCAGCAGCCAAGAGGGACTAGCTTACAATGAGCAGTTCTTC CASSQEGLAYNEQFF
TRBJ2-1 TRBD1 TRBV30 . TGTGCCTGTCACGGACAGGACAATGAGCAGTTCTTC CACHGQDNEQFF
TRBJ1-4 . TRBV7-2 . TGTGCCAGCAGCTTAGTTGGCGAAAAACTGTTTTTT CASSLVGEKLFF
TRBJ1-1 TRBD1 TRBV4-2 . TGTGCCAGCAGCCCGCAGGGGGCGCAGAACACTGAAGCTTTCTTT CASSPQGAQNTEAFF
TRBJ1-3 . TRBV18 . TGTGCCAGCTCACCACCGTCGCGTGGAAACACCATATATTTT CASSPPSRGNTIYF
TRBJ1-1 TRBD1 TRBV9 . TGTGCCAGCGGGGCAGGGGGGAACACTGAAGCTTTCTTT CASGAGGNTEAFF
TRBJ2-7 . TRBV5-8 . TGTGCCAGCAGCGGATCCCCGGGTGCTAGCTCCTACGAGCAGTACTTC CASSGSPGASSYEQYF
TRBJ2-1 TRBD2 TRBV5-5 . TGTGCCAGCAGCTTGTTCAGCGGGACCTACAATGAGCAGTTCTTC CASSLFSGTYNEQFF
TRBJ2-7 TRBD1 TRBV28 few TGTGCCAGCAGTTTAGGGGGACAGGGCTACGAGCAGTACTTC CASSLGGQGYEQYF
TRBJ1-5 TRBD1 TRBV5-1 . TGCGCCAGCAGCGTGACAGGGAGCAATCAGCCCCAGCATTTT CASSVTGSNQPQHF
TRBJ2-1 TRBD2 TRBV6-4 . TGTGCCAGCAGTGACACCCTAGCGGGGGACAATGAGCAGTTCTTC CASSDTLAGDNEQFF
TRBJ2-1 TRBD2 TRBV7-8 . TGTGCCAGCAGCTTAGTGTGGACTAGCGGGTCCAATGAGCAGTTCTTC CASSLVWTSGSNEQFF
TRBJ1-3 . TRBV7-6 . TGTGCCAGCAGCTTAGAAGGGGCCTTTTCTGGAAACACCATATATTTT CASSLEGAFSGNTIYF
TRBJ1-5 . TRBV7-2 . TGTGCCAGCAGCTCGGGCGGGGGAGGGAATCAGCCCCAGCATTTT CASSSGGGGNQPQHF
TRBJ1-3 TRBD1 TRBV29-1 . TGCAGCGTTGAAGTCCGGGACAGGGTCTCTCCTCTCGGAAACACCATATATTTT CSVEVRDRVSPLGNTIYF
TRBJ1-2 TRBD1 TRBV29-1 . TGCAGCGTTAGGACAGGGCGTAACTATGGCTACACCTTC CSVRTGRNYGYTF
TRBJ2-7 TRBD1 TRBV4-1 . TGCGCCAGCAGCCACAGAACAGGGGCGAACTACGAGCAGTACTTC CASSHRTGANYEQYF
TRBJ1-2 TRBD1 TRBV27 . TGTGCCAGCAGTTGGACAGGGGGCAACTATGGCTACACCTTC CASSWTGGNYGYTF
TRBJ2-3 . TRBV29-1 few TGCAGCGTTGGAGGCGGGATGGTGGGCACAGATACGCAGTATTTT CSVGGGMVGTDTQYF
TRBJ2-3 TRBD2 TRBV5-1 . TGCGCCAGCAGCCTGACTAGCGAAGCAGATACGCAGTATTTT CASSLTSEADTQYF
TRBJ1-6 TRBD1 TRBV5-1 . TGCGCCAGCAGCTTGGAACAGGGGAGTTCACCCCTCCACTTT CASSLEQGSSPLHF
TRBJ2-3 . TRBV11-2 once TGTGCCAGCAGCAAAGGCGTCTTTCGGGGAACAGATACGCAGTATTTT CASSKGVFRGTDTQYF
TRBJ2-3 TRBD2 TRBV18 . TGTGCCAGCTCACTTGGACTAGCGGCTGGTAGCACAGATACGCAGTATTTT CASSLGLAAGSTDTQYF
TRBJ2-1 TRBD1 TRBV10-3 many TGTGCCATCAGAGGGGACAGTAACAATGAGCAGTTCTTC CAIRGDSNNEQFF
TRBJ2-2 . TRBV9 . TGTGCCAGCAGCGTTTCACAGAACACCGGGGAGCTGTTTTTT CASSVSQNTGELFF
TRBJ1-1 TRBD1 TRBV13 . TGTGCCAGCAGCACAGGACAGGGGAACACTGAAGCTTTCTTT CASSTGQGNTEAFF
TRBJ2-5 TRBD2 TRBV5-4 . TGTGCCAGCAGCTTGAAGCTAGCGGGAGAGACCCAGTACTTC CASSLKLAGETQYF
TRBJ1-6 TRBD1 TRBV7-9 . TGTGCCAGCAACCGGGACAGCCTCTTAAATTCACCCCTCCACTTT CASNRDSLLNSPLHF
TRBJ2-5 TRBD1 TRBV5-4 . TGTGCCAGCAGCTTGGTGGGACAGAAAGAGACCCAGTACTTC CASSLVGQKETQYF
TRBJ1-2 . TRBV7-3 . TGTGCCAGCAGCCAGACGACAGGAAGCTATGGCTACACCTTC CASSQTTGSYGYTF
TRBJ2-3 TRBD2 TRBV5-1 . TGCGCCAGCAGCTTGGGACTAGCGAGCACAGATACGCAGTATTTT CASSLGLASTDTQYF
TRBJ1-2 TRBD1 TRBV30 . TGTGCCTTCTCAGGGGGAAACTATGGCTACACCTTC CAFSGGNYGYTF
TRBJ2-3 . TRBV3-1/TRBV3-2 once TGTGCCAGCAGCCAAGTTGGTAGCGTCACAGATACGCAGTATTTT CASSQVGSVTDTQYF